This record concerns one TCR beta chain sequence. This entry comes from a study of cytomegalovirus exposure and HLA in healthy donors. Produced via immunoSEQ multiplex PCR; TCRdb's table is partial and in-frame only. Counted here are 250,000 to 350,000 clones, roughly 85% occurring once; the ten biggest clones make up over 0.8%. The specimen was PBMCs. The TCR sequence derives from a woman under 30 in good health and CMV-seronegative.

The CDR3 is CASSYAGWGGGTEAFF. The CDR3 nucleotides read TGTGCCAGCAGTTACGCGGGATGGGGCGGGGGCACTGAAGCTTTCTTT. The rearrangement joins TRBV6-5 to TRBJ1-1, with D possibly being TRBD1 (5 bases). Trimming removed 2 bases from V and 4 bases from J, with 17 bases in between. This CDR3 spans 16 amino acids. The germline V gene encodes CDR1 MNHEY and CDR2 SVGAGI.